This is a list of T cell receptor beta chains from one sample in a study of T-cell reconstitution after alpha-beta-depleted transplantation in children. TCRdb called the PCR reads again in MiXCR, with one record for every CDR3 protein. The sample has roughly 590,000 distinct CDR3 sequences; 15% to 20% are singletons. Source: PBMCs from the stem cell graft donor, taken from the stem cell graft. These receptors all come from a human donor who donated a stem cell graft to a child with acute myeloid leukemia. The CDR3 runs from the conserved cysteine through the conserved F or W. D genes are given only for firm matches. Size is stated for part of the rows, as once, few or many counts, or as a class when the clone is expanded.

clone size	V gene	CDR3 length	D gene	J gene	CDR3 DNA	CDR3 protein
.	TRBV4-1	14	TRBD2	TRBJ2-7	TGCGCCAGCAGCCTTAGCGGGGGAAATTACGAGCAGTACTTC	CASSLSGGNYEQYF
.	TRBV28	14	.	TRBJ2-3	TGTGCCAGCAGTTTAACGGACGGCACAGATACGCAGTATTTT	CASSLTDGTDTQYF
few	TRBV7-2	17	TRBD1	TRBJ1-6	TGTGCCAGCAGTCCTACAGGGGCTGTTACCTATAATTCACCCCTCCACTTT	CASSPTGAVTYNSPLHF
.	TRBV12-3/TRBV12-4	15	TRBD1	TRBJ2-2	TGTGCCAGCAGTCCTAAGACAGGGGGCACCGGGGAGCTGTTTTTT	CASSPKTGGTGELFF
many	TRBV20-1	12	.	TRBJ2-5	TGCAGTGCTAGAGAGTCTGGAGAGACCCAGTACTTC	CSARESGETQYF
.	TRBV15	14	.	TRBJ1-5	TGTGCCACCAGCAGAACCGACACGTATCAGCCCCAGCATTTT	CATSRTDTYQPQHF
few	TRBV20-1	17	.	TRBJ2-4	TGCAGTGCTAGATCGCGACTACTTGTGGGGGCCAAAAACATTCAGTACTTC	CSARSRLLVGAKNIQYF
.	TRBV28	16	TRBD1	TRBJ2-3	TGTGCCAGCAGCCGAAGTGGGACAGGGAGCACAGATACGCAGTATTTT	CASSRSGTGSTDTQYF
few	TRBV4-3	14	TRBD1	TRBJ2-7	TGCGCCAGCAGCCGATTGGACAGGGACCACGAGCAGTACTTC	CASSRLDRDHEQYF
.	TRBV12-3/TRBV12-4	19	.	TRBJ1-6	TGTGCCAGCAGTTTCCGCATCGAGAGGGCCAGCTCCTATAATTCACCCCTCCACTTT	CASSFRIERASSYNSPLHF
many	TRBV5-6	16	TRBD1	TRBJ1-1	TGTGCCAGCAGCTTGGCACAGGGGAACTTGAACACTGAAGCTTTCTTT	CASSLAQGNLNTEAFF
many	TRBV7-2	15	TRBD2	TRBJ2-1	TGTGCCAGCAGCCCTAGCGGGGGGGCCCACAATGAGCAGTTCTTC	CASSPSGGAHNEQFF
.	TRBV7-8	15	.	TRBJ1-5	TGTGCCAGCAGCTTACATTGGGACACTAATCAGCCCCAGCATTTT	CASSLHWDTNQPQHF
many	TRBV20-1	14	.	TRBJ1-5	TGCAGTGCTGTCCAACAGGGACACGGTCAGCCCCAGCATTTT	CSAVQQGHGQPQHF
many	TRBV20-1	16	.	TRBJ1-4	TGCAGTGCTAGAGAACGCGGGGGTCTGGCTAATGAAAAACTGTTTTTT	CSARERGGLANEKLFF
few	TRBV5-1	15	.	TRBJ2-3	TGCGCCAGCAGCTTGGTTTCCTCCCTCCAGGATACGCAGTATTTT	CASSLVSSLQDTQYF
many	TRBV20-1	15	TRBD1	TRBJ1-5	TGCAGTGCTAGAGTCCCGGGACAGGTGAATCAGCCCCAGCATTTT	CSARVPGQVNQPQHF
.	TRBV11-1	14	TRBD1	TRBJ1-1	TGTGCCAGCAGCTCTAACCGGGACAGCCCTGAAGCTTTCTTT	CASSSNRDSPEAFF
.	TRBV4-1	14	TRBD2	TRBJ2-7	TGCGCCAGCAGCCAAGATACGGGGGGCTACGAGCAGTACTTC	CASSQDTGGYEQYF
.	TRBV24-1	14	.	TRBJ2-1	TGTGCCACCAGTGATTTGCAAGGTAACGATGAGCAGTTCTTC	CATSDLQGNDEQFF
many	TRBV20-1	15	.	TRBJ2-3	TGCAGTGCTAGGGGGGCCGCACGGGCCTTAGATACGCAGTATTTT	CSARGAARALDTQYF
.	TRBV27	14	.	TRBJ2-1	TGTGCCACCTCCACGGCAGGCTCCTACAATGAGCAGTTCTTC	CATSTAGSYNEQFF
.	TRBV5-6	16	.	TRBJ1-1	TGTGCCAGCAGCTTGGTTAAAGGGTCACGGAACACTGAAGCTTTCTTT	CASSLVKGSRNTEAFF
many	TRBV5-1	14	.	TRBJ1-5	TGTGCCAGCAGCTTAGAAGGGGGTGATCAGCCCCAGCATTTT	CASSLEGGDQPQHF
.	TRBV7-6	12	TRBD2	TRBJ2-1	TGTGCCAGCAGCTCGGGACTAGCTAAGCAGTTCTTC	CASSSGLAKQFF
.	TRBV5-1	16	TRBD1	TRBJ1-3	TGCGCCAGCAGCTGGATGGGACAGAACTCTGGAAACACCATATATTTT	CASSWMGQNSGNTIYF
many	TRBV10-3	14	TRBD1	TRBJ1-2	TGTGCCATCAGTGCCCCACCAGGGGGGGATGGCTACACCTTC	CAISAPPGGDGYTF
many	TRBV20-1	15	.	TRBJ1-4	TGCAGTGCCGAATCACGGACAGAGAGGGGCCCCAAACTGTTTTTT	CSAESRTERGPKLFF
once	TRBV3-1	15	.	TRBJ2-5	TGTGCCAGCAGCGCGAATCCAGGGGTGGGCGAGACCCAGTACTTC	CASSANPGVGETQYF
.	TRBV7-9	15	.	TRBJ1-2	TGTGCCAGCAGCCCACCCAAGGCAGCTCCCTATGGCTACACCTTC	CASSPPKAAPYGYTF
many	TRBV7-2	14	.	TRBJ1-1	TGTGCCAGCAGCTTAGATGGGGGTTTGACTGAAGCTTTCTTT	CASSLDGGLTEAFF
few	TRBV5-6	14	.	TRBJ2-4	TGTGCCAGCAGCTTGGGTTTTGCCAAAAACATTCAGTACTTC	CASSLGFAKNIQYF
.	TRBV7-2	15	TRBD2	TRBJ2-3	TGTGCCAGCAGCTTAACCGGGGGGGCTGCAGATACGCAGTATTTT	CASSLTGGAADTQYF
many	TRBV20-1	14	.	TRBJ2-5	TGCAGTGCTCCTGGGGGGTGGGGGCAAGAGACCCAGTACTTC	CSAPGGWGQETQYF
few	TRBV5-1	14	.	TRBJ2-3	TGCGCCAGCAGCTTGGACGGGTTGGGTGGTACGCAGTATTTT	CASSLDGLGGTQYF
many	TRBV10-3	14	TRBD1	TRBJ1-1	TGTGCCATCACCTCGACAGGGGGGAACACTGAAGCTTTCTTT	CAITSTGGNTEAFF
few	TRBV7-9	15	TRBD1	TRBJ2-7	TGTGCCAGCAGCTTAGAGGGACAGGGCAACTACGAGCAGTACTTC	CASSLEGQGNYEQYF